This T cell receptor (beta chain) was sequenced in a study of graft-versus-host responses after intestinal transplantation. Study overall: Those transplanted obtained multivisceral, liver-intestinal, or isolated intestinal grafts. Overall study findings and caveats: Researchers found GvH clones in recipient marrow, and some showed up first in ileum or blood.

This clone showed up just once. The antigen is undetermined. The repertoire was sequenced with immunoSEQ multiplex PCR; TCRdb's copy has only in-frame clones and lacks some. The data show tens of thousands of clones, with 85% to 95% seen just once and 5.5% to 6% held by the top ten. The CDR3 is 13 residues long. Germline assignment: CDR1 SQVTM and CDR2 ANQGSEA. The sample in question was PBMCs, obtained about 120 weeks after a first intestinal transplant, on the day of a second. This clonotype was sampled from a human patient who received an intestinal transplant, so some T cells may come from the graft donor. This rearrangement joins TRBV29-1 to TRBJ2-1, with a tentative D call TRBD2 (5 bases). This chain's CDR3 is CSSPPGVRNEQFF. In nucleotides, the CDR3 is TGCAGTTCCCCCCCCGGGGTTCGGAATGAGCAGTTCTTC.